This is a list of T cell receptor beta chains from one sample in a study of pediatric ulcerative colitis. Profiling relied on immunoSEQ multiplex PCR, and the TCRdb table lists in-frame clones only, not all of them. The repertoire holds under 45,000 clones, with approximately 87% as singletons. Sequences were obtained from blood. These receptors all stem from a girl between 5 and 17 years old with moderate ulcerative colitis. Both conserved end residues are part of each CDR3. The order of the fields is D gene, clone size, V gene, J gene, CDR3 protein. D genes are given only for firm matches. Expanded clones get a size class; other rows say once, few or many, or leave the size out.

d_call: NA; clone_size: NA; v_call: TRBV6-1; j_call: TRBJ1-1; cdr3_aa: CASSGRMNTEAFF
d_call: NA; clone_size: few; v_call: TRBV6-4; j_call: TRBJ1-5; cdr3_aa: CASSVGTPKGSLNQPQHF
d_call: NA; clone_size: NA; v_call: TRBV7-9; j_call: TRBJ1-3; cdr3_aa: CASSLSRASGNTIYF
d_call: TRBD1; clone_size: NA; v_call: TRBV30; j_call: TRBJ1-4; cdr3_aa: CAWSVRTGGEKLFF
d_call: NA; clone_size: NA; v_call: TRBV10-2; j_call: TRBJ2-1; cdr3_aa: CASQSGVSYNEQFF
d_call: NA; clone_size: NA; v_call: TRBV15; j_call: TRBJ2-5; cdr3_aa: CATSRDSPDRPGGTQYF
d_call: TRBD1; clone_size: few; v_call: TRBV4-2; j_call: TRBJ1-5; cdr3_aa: CASSQGGTGGIQPQHF
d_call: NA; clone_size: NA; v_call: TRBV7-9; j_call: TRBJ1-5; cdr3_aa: CASSHDGNFNQPQHF
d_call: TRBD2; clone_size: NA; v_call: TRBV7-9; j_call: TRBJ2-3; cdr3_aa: CASSLVASGSLGDTQYF
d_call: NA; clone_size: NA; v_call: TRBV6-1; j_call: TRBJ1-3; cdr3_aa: CASSEALSTGRNTIYF
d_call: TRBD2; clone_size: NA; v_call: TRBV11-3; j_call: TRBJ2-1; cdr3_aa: CASSLEQTSGRNNEQFF
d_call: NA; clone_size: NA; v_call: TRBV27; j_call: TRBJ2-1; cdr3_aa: CASSLKVLDEQFF
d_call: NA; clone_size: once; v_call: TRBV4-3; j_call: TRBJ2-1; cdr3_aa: CASSQDQGSYNEQFF
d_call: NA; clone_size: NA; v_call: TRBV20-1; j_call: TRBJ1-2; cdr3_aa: CSAKYEGDTF
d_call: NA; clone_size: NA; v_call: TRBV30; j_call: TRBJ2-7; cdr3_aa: CASSGPFYEQYF
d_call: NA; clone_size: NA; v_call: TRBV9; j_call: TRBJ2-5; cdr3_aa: CASSRASDETQYF